The T cell receptor beta chain under discussion was sequenced for a study of T cell repertoires in ileal Crohn's disease. Across the whole study: Median disease duration was about eight years; roughly 40% smoked at surgery. All patients had surgery for stricturing (61%) or penetrating (about 40%) disease.

Sequenced by immunoSEQ multiplex PCR; TCRdb stores in-frame clones only, minus some. The data show over a thousand clones, roughly 80% seen once. This CDR3 is built from 18 residues. Unmatched junction bases numbered 8, after V lost 4 bases and J lost 4 bases. The germline V gene has CDR1 MNHNS and CDR2 SASEGT. This receptor was obtained from an adult with Crohn's disease. The chain joins TRBV6-1 to TRBJ2-2, with TRBD2 matching over 14 bases. Sequenced sample: ileal tissue. As DNA, the CDR3 is TGTGCCAGCAGTGCACTGACTAGCGGGGGGGCGGGCACCGGGGAGCTGTTTTTT. Translated: CASSALTSGGAGTGELFF.